This T cell receptor (beta chain) was sequenced for a study of circulating tumor DNA in untreated peripheral T-cell lymphoma. Study context: Serial serum during treatment, plus baseline serum, was used to track tumor TCR clonotype ctDNA.

Trimming left V 4 bases short and J 5 bases short, with 8 bases between. The germline V gene encodes CDR1 SGHVS and CDR2 FQNEAQ. The length of the CDR3 is 12 residues. Measured with immunoSEQ multiplex PCR; TCRdb has only the in-frame clones, and not every one. Of approximately 170 clones in the sample, roughly 85% are singletons; the top ten hold 6.2%. The sequence came from a human donor with peripheral T-cell lymphoma. The material sequenced was cell-free DNA from blood serum. This chain joins TRBV7-8 and TRBJ1-1, with D possibly TRBD1 on 5 matching bases. The CDR3 region is CASSWGETEAFF. The DNA for the CDR3 is TGTGCCAGCAGCTGGGGGGAGACTGAAGCTTTCTTT. Drawing the rest from reference TRBV7-8 and TRBJ1-1, the complete variable domain is GAGVSQSPRYKVAKRGQDVALRCDPISGHVSLFWYQQALGQGPEFLTYFQNEAQLDKSGLPSDRFFAERPEGSVSTLKIQRTQQEDSAVYLCASSWGETEAFFGQGTRLTVV.